The 14 T cell receptor beta chains presented below share a single source sample, sequenced in a study of shared clonotypes between healthy human individuals. The protocol was immunoSEQ multiplex PCR, while the TCRdb copy is restricted to in-frame clones and leaves out a portion. The sample yields millions of clones, about 94% seen once. CD45RO-negative cells were positively selected for CCR7, leaving out terminally differentiated effector memory CD45RA+ cells. Sequencing was performed on naive CD8+ T cells sorted from blood. The source of these receptors is a man younger than 30 in good health.

The table lists this clone with a count of one. The V call is TRBV10-3, the J call TRBJ2-1; D perhaps matches TRBD1 (5 bases). CDR1 ENHRY and CDR2 SYGVKD come from the germline V gene. The CDR3 covers 15 residues. V shed 5 bases and J shed 5 bases, with 16 bases lying between them. CDR3 DNA: TGTGCCATCAGTTACGGCGTGGGGCGCCACAATGAGCAGTTCTTC. Translating it yields CAISYGVGRHNEQFF.

The CDR3, as DNA: TGTGCCAGCAGCTTAGGCCCTGGACAGGCCCCTTACAATGAGCAGTTCTTC. It translates to CASSLGPGQAPYNEQFF. V is TRBV7-6 and J is TRBJ2-1; TRBD1 matches 7 bases. CDR3 length equals 17 residues. V was clipped by 1 base and J by 4 bases; unmatched bases: 10. CDR1 SGHVS and CDR2 FNYEAQ come from the germline V gene.

The V call is TRBV6-5, the J call TRBJ1-2; D not certain. Trimming stripped 2 bases from V and 5 bases from J, with 9 bases between. CDR3 length equals 13 residues. CDR1 MNHEY and CDR2 SVGAGI come from the germline V gene. This chain's CDR3 is CASSYEIGYGYTF. CDR3 DNA sequence: TGTGCCAGCAGTTACGAGATTGGGTATGGCTACACCTTC.

The chain links TRBV28 to TRBJ1-1; the D gene is possibly TRBD1 (6 bases). The germline V gene encodes CDR1 MDHEN and CDR2 SYDVKM. Trimming shortened V by 5 bases and J by 5 bases, and 15 bases separated the two germline ends. The CDR3 loop spans 14 amino acids. The CDR3 region is CASSILQGATEAFF. The DNA of the CDR3 is TGTGCCAGCAGTATCCTACAGGGAGCTACTGAAGCTTTCTTT. The entire variable domain, with the rest obtained from reference TRBV28 and TRBJ1-1, is as follows: DVKVTQSSRYLVKRTGEKVFLECVQDMDHENMFWYRQDPGLGLRLIYFSYDVKMKEKGDIPEGYSVSREKKERFSLILESASTNQTSMYLCASSILQGATEAFFGQGTRLTVV.

The genes are TRBV28 and TRBJ2-2; D perhaps matches TRBD2 (6 bases). Trimming removed 4 bases from V and 6 bases from J, with 21 bases in between. This CDR3 region has 17 residues. Germline values: CDR1 MDHEN, CDR2 SYDVKM. Here the CDR3 DNA reads TGTGCCAGCAGTTCCATTAAAGGAGGGTTAAGCGCCGGGGAGCTGTTTTTT. This sequence encodes CASSSIKGGLSAGELFF.

The chain has TRBV28 and TRBJ2-5; 8 nucleotides match TRBD1. The CDR3 totals 16 residues. With V trimmed by 1 base and J by 3 bases, 7 bases remained unmatched. Germline V CDR1 and CDR2: MDHEN, SYDVKM. The CDR3 reads CASSLSLSTGEETQYF. The CDR3, as DNA: TGTGCCAGCAGTTTATCCCTCTCGACAGGGGAAGAGACCCAGTACTTC.

The chain has TRBV2 and TRBJ2-7; D not certain. In germline, CDR1 is SNHLY, CDR2 FYNNEI. Trimming took off 3 bases at V and 1 base at J, with 13 bases between the two ends. The CDR3 is 15 residues long. The CDR3: CASSDPGVESYEQYF. CDR3 sequence (DNA): TGTGCCAGCAGTGACCCTGGTGTGGAATCCTACGAGCAGTACTTC.

This chain links TRBV5-6 with TRBJ1-6; 10 positions agree with TRBD1. From germline, CDR1 is SGHDT and CDR2 YYEEEE. This CDR3 comprises 16 residues. V trimming: 4 bases; J trimming: 10 bases; junction bases outside the gene matches: 11. In nucleotides, the CDR3 is TGTGCCAGCAGCCCCCGGGACAGGGGAGGAGGATCACCCCTCCACTTT. It translates to CASSPRDRGGGSPLHF. The full variable domain, its missing parts supplied by reference TRBV5-6 and TRBJ1-6, is DAGVTQSPTHLIKTRGQQVTLRCSPKSGHDTVSWYQQALGQGPQFIFQYYEEEERQRGNFPDRFSGHQFPNYSSELNVNALLLGDSALYLCASSPRDRGGGSPLHFGNGTRLTVT.

Only one count was recorded for this clone. The gene calls are TRBV19 and TRBJ2-7; 9 nucleotides agree with TRBD2. The CDR3 has 15 amino acids. The V and J ends lost 5 bases and 4 bases, in that order; junction bases with no gene match: 9. Germline CDR1 and CDR2: LNHDA and SQIVND (reference sequence). In nucleotides, the CDR3 is TGTGCCAGTAGTGACCTCCTAGCGGGGATGTACGAGCAGTACTTC. It yields the protein CASSDLLAGMYEQYF.

The J gene is TRBJ1-4, the V gene TRBV4-1, with a possible D match to TRBD1 (6 bases). V was clipped by 4 bases and J by 2 bases, with 14 bases between them. CDR1 is MGHRA, CDR2 YSYEKL, per germline. This CDR3 region has 16 residues. Written as DNA, the CDR3 is TGCGCCAGCAGCCGGGACCCAGGGGCGACTAATGAAAAACTGTTTTTT. It encodes CASSRDPGATNEKLFF.

The V call is TRBV27, the J call TRBJ1-1; D uncertain. The V end lost 5 bases, the J end lost 10 bases, and 17 bases lay between the germline ends. The germline V gene encodes CDR1 MNHEY and CDR2 SMNVEV (reference sequence). The length of the CDR3 is 13 residues. CDR3 sequence reads: CASSPSWAVTAFF. The CDR3 DNA reads as TGTGCCAGCAGTCCCTCCTGGGCGGTCACAGCTTTCTTT.

V and J are TRBV7-9 and TRBJ2-2, with TRBD1 identical over 7 bases. The CDR3 runs 15 residues. Germline CDR1 is SEHNR and CDR2 is FQNEAQ (reference sequence). After removal of 4 bases from V and 1 base from J, the junction contained 3 bases not matched to a gene. The CDR3 protein is CASSYGTVNTGELFF. The CDR3 DNA sequence: TGTGCCAGCAGCTACGGGACAGTGAACACCGGGGAGCTGTTTTTT.

The chain combines TRBV10-1 with TRBJ2-1; no clear D. The V and J ends lost 1 base and 8 bases respectively, with 6 bases between them. This CDR3 spans 12 amino acids. Per the germline V gene, CDR1 is WNHNN and CDR2 is SYGVQD (reference sequence). In DNA, the CDR3 is TGCGCCAGCAGTGAGTTGAACCATGAGCAGTTCTTC. Translation: CASSELNHEQFF.

CDR3 nucleotides: TGCGCCAGCAGTGAAACTAGCCCCCTTCCTGGAGAGCAGTACTTC. Encoded protein: CASSETSPLPGEQYF. The V call is TRBV10-2, the J call TRBJ2-7, with a weak D call TRBD2 (6 bases). Trimming cost V 3 bases and J 7 bases, with 19 bases left between them. CDR3 length: 15 amino acids. In germline, CDR1 is WSHSY, CDR2 SAAADI.